Shown below are 19 T cell receptor beta chains from a single sample sequenced in a study of kidney transplant recipient with SARS-CoV-2 infection. TCRdb fed the reads into MiXCR, producing one record per CDR3 protein. The sample lists under 250,000 distinct CDR3 sequences, around 30% seen once, with roughly 7.3% in the top ten. This specimen was a blood sample, taken at baseline and between days 110 and 120 from a kidney transplant recipient. Source of these receptors: a male patient in his thirties who had COVID-19 and was a kidney transplant recipient. Some T cells may be provided by the graft donor.

The sample holds many counts of this clonotype. The chain couples TRBV6-6 to TRBJ2-7; TRBD1 agrees at 7 bases. CDR1 and CDR2 (germline): MNHNY, SVGAGI (reference sequence). The CDR3 is made up of 15 amino acids. Losses at the gene ends were 6 bases for V and 0 bases for J; bases not matched to a gene: 8. CDR3 in amino acids: CASRGGTVSSYEQYF. The CDR3, as DNA: TGTGCCAGCAGGGGTGGGACAGTCAGCTCCTACGAGCAGTACTTC.

This clonotype was seen repeatedly, ten times or more. The gene calls are TRBV21-1 and TRBJ2-1; the tabulated D call, TRBD2, remains unverified against the DNA. TRBV21-1 is labeled a pseudogene. The CDR3 length is 18 residues. This CDR3 reads CASSKGLALGSSYNEQFF. Written as DNA, the CDR3 is TGTGCCAGCAGCAAGGGACTAGCGCTCGGAAGCTCCTACAATGAGCAGTTCTTC.

On this clonotype itself: A much larger clone lies one base from this, so it may be a read error. The rearrangement uses TRBV19 and TRBJ2-7; D ambiguous. Between the trimmed V and J ends, which lost 1 base and 11 bases, there was a span of 12 bases. Germline loops: CDR1 LNHDA, CDR2 SQIVND (reference sequence). This CDR3 is built from 12 residues. CDR3 bases: TGTGCCAGTAGTATAGGATCCGTTTCCGAGTACTTC. Translated: CASSIGSVSEYF.

V gene TRBV7-8 combines with J gene TRBJ2-7; the match to TRBD1 covers 7 bases. With V trimmed by 6 bases and J by 5 bases, 7 bases remained unmatched. The CDR3 has 13 residues. Germline V CDR1 and CDR2: SGHVS, FQNEAQ. The CDR3 DNA is TGTGCCAGCAGTATTCGACAGGGCCACGAGCAGTACTTC. Amino acid sequence: CASSIRQGHEQYF.

The sample holds a few counts of this clonotype. V gene TRBV18 combines with J gene TRBJ2-1, with D perhaps assigned TRBD1 or TRBD2 (5 bases each). The CDR3 is made up of 14 amino acids. The V and J ends lost 0 bases and 8 bases respectively, with 11 bases between them. Germline loops: CDR1 KGHSH, CDR2 LQKENI. This chain's CDR3 is CASSPPIGTDEQFF. CDR3 nucleotide sequence: TGTGCCAGCTCACCACCGATAGGGACGGATGAGCAGTTCTTC.

Many counts were recorded for this clonotype. The V gene is TRBV9, the J gene TRBJ1-2; TRBD1 is a possible D gene (5 bases). This CDR3 spans 14 amino acids. V was cut by 0 bases and J by 3 bases, with 9 bases left in between. The V gene's germline CDR1 is SGDLS and CDR2 YYNGEE. The CDR3 region is CASSVGGSYYGYTF. In nucleotides, the CDR3 is TGTGCCAGCAGCGTAGGGGGGTCTTACTATGGCTACACCTTC.

This clonotype was seen many times. The rearrangement uses TRBV12-3 or TRBV12-4 and TRBJ1-3; D might be TRBD1 (6 bases). V was clipped by 3 bases and J by 1 base, with 13 bases between them. This CDR3 is 16 amino acids long. CDR3 coding DNA: TGTGCCAGCAGTTTCGGGGGGCCAGGGTCTGGAAACACCATATATTTT. Its translation: CASSFGGPGSGNTIYF.

This clonotype was observed at least ten times. The chain links TRBV21-1 to TRBJ2-3. TRBV21-1 corresponds to a pseudogene. CDR3 length: 17 residues. CDR3 DNA: TGTGCCAGCAGATCGAACATAGCTACAGTCATGCAAGATACGCAGTATTTT. This gives the protein CASRSNIATVMQDTQYF.

This clonotype has only a few counts. The chain links TRBV12-3 or TRBV12-4 to TRBJ2-5; no clear D gene. The germline V and J ends were trimmed by 7 bases and 5 bases, with 8 bases remaining between them. The CDR3 extends over 11 amino acids. CDR3 sequence: CASTRGETQYF. The CDR3 region has the DNA TGTGCCAGCACTCGTGGGGAGACCCAGTACTTC.

Details on this clonotype: A much larger clone lies a single base off, so this may be a read error. The chain joins TRBV23-1 to TRBJ1-2; D ambiguous. TRBV23-1 is annotated as an ORF whose role is uncertain. The CDR3 is 17 residues long. The germline V and J ends were trimmed by 4 bases and 4 bases, with 22 bases remaining between them. The DNA of the CDR3 is TGCGCCAGCAGTCTCCCCCCGCTACGCAGAAAGACCTATGGCTACACCTTC. Translating it yields CASSLPPLRRKTYGYTF.

Many counts were recorded for this clonotype. The CDR3 nucleotides are TGTGCCAGCACCTCGGACGGCTGGTACAATGAGCAGTTCTTC. Protein product: CASTSDGWYNEQFF. The chain links TRBV25-1 to TRBJ2-1; D uncertain. Germline CDR1 MGHDK, CDR2 SYGVNS. The V gene lost 7 bases and the J gene lost 4 bases, with 14 bases spanning the gap. This CDR3 contains 14 residues.

This clonotype was counted only a few times. The chain uses TRBV19 and TRBJ2-1; 11 bases line up with TRBD1. The CDR3 extends over 14 amino acids. Trimming took 5 bases from V and 7 from J; bases not matched to a gene: 4. Germline V CDR1 and CDR2: LNHDA, SQIVND (reference sequence). CDR3 residues: CASSGTGGKNEQFF. The CDR3 DNA follows: TGTGCCAGTAGTGGGACAGGGGGGAAGAATGAGCAGTTCTTC.

This clonotype has at least ten counts. The chain employs TRBV2 and TRBJ2-1; 12 nucleotides agree with TRBD2. The CDR3 consists of 15 residues. V gave up 8 bases and J gave up 6 bases; unmatched junction bases: 8. CDR1 is SNHLY, CDR2 FYNNEI, per germline. Here the CDR3 DNA reads TGTGCCAGCGTAAGACTAGCGGGAGCTATCAATGAGCAGTTCTTC. This encodes CASVRLAGAINEQFF.

This clonotype was seen ten or more times. The V gene is TRBV29-1, the J gene TRBJ2-7, with 10 bases lining up with TRBD2. Unmatched junction bases numbered 15, after V lost 6 bases and J lost 1 base. The CDR3 is made up of 17 amino acids. The V gene's germline CDR1 is SQVTM and CDR2 ANQGSEA. The CDR3 DNA reads as TGCAGCGTCGTTTCCACCCGGACTAGCGGAGGGTCCTACGAGCAGTACTTC. Amino acids: CSVVSTRTSGGSYEQYF.

Concerning this clonotype itself: This may come from a read error, since a much larger clone is one base off. As DNA, the CDR3 is TGTGCCAGCAGTTGTACAAACTGCATCGGAGAGACCTATGGCTACACCTTC. Protein product: CASSCTNCIGETYGYTF. This chain connects TRBV6-2 or TRBV6-3 to TRBJ1-2; D remains unclear. The CDR3 contains 17 residues. With 4 bases removed from V and 4 bases from J, the gap between germline ends came to 22 bases. Germline CDR1 and CDR2: MNHEY and SVGEGT.

This clonotype has a count of ten or more. The chain has TRBV5-4 and TRBJ1-2, with D hard to call. The CDR3 covers 16 residues. V lost 7 bases to trimming and J lost 4 bases, with 23 bases between them. Germline loops: CDR1 SGHNT, CDR2 YYREEE (reference sequence). The CDR3 nucleotides read TGTGCCAGCGGGAGATTCGTACCAGGAAAGACCTATGGCTACACCTTC. As protein: CASGRFVPGKTYGYTF. Using reference TRBV5-4 and TRBJ1-2 for the parts outside the CDR3, the full variable domain is ETGVTQSPTHLIKTRGQQVTLRCSSQSGHNTVSWYQQALGQGPQFIFQYYREEENGRGNFPPRFSGLQFPNYSSELNVNALELDDSALYLCASGRFVPGKTYGYTFGSGTRLTVV.

In the case of this clonotype: This may stem from a read error, because a much larger clone lies one nucleotide away. The chain employs TRBV6-5 and TRBJ1-1, with D unresolved. CDR1 and CDR2 from the germline V gene are MNHEY and SVGAGI. CDR3 length: 17 residues. V was trimmed by 8 bases and J by 0 bases, leaving 22 bases between them. Here the CDR3 DNA reads TGTGCCAGCCTGGTAACAAGCTGGCAGGCCGTGAACACTGAAGCTTTCTTT. As protein: CASLVTSWQAVNTEAFF.

Points on this clonotype: A much more abundant neighbour one base away suggests this may be a read error. This rearrangement joins TRBV7-9 to TRBJ2-3; D may correspond to TRBD1 or TRBD2 (5 bases each). This CDR3 comprises 17 residues. In germline, CDR1 is SEHNR, CDR2 FQNEAQ (reference sequence). Trimming pared 8 bases from V and 3 bases from J, leaving 24 bases between. CDR3: CASVRGQGSGLTDTQYF. The CDR3 DNA reads TGTGCCAGCGTGAGGGGCCAGGGATCTGGTTTGACAGATACGCAGTATTTT.

As regards this clonotype: This may arise from a read error, as a much more abundant clone is one base away. The J gene is TRBJ1-1, the V gene TRBV23-1; TRBD1 might be the D (6 bases). TRBV23-1 belongs to the ORF category, with a function that is uncertain. The CDR3 has 16 residues. The CDR3 reads CAGREAEGGGDTEAFF. The CDR3 nucleotides are TGCGCCGGCAGAGAAGCGGAGGGAGGGGGAGACACTGAAGCTTTCTTT.